Listed here is a single T cell receptor (beta chain). These data come from a study of shared clonotypes between healthy human individuals. Partitioning of CD4+ cells yielded a CD45RA+ naive subset and a CD45RA-negative memory subset. Researchers ran the assay at a deep level. This table comes from immunoSEQ multiplex PCR, and its TCRdb copy is limited to in-frame clones, with some not included. In the table there are hundreds of thousands of clones, about three quarters of which are singletons. The specimen sequenced was memory CD4+ T cells sorted from blood. Subset reported: CD45RA-negative fraction. This TCR was sampled from a woman in her 30s in good health.

CDR3 residues: CAISAGAPAAEAFF. The DNA of the CDR3 is TGTGCCATCAGTGCAGGGGCCCCTGCCGCTGAAGCTTTCTTT. V gene TRBV10-3 combines with J gene TRBJ1-1, with D perhaps TRBD1 (6 bases). Germline V lookup: CDR1 ENHRY, CDR2 SYGVKD. The CDR3 contains 14 residues. V lost 4 bases, J lost 6 bases, and 15 bases lay in between.